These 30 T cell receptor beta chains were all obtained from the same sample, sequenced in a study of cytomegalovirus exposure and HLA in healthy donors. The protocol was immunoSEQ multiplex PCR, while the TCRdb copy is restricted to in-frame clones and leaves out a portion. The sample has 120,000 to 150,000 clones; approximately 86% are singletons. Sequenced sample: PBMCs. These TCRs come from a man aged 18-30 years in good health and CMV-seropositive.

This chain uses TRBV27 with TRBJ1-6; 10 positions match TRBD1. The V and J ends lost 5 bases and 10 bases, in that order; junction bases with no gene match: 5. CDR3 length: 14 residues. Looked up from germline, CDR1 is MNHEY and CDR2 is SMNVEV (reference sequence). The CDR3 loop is CASSDGTGESPLHF. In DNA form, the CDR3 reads TGTGCCAGCAGTGACGGGACAGGGGAATCACCCCTCCACTTT.

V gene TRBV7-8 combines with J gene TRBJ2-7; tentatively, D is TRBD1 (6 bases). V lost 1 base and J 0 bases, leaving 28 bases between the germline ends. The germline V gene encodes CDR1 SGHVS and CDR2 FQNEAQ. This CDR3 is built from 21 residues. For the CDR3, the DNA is TGTGCCAGCAGCTTAGTGGGCTTGGGGGCTTCCCTGGGCCTGAGCTCCTACGAGCAGTACTTC. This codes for CASSLVGLGASLGLSSYEQYF.

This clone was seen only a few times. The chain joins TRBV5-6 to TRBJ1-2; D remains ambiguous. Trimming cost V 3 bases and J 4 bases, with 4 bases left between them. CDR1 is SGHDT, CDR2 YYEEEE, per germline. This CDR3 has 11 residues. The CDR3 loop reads CASSSSYGYTF. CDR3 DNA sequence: TGTGCCAGCAGCTCCAGCTATGGCTACACCTTC.

CDR3 residues: CASSLSGRSYEQYF. The CDR3 DNA is TGTGCCAGTAGTCTATCGGGGAGAAGCTACGAGCAGTACTTC. The rearrangement uses TRBV19 and TRBJ2-7; TRBD2 is a possible D gene (5 bases). Trimming took 5 bases from V and 3 from J, leaving 14 bases between them. The CDR3 consists of 14 residues. Germline CDR1 and CDR2: LNHDA and SQIVND (reference sequence).

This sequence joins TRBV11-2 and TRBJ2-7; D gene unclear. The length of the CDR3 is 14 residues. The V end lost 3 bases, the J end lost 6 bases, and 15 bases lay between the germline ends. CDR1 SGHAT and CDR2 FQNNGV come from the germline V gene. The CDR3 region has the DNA TGTGCCAGCAGCTTGTTGAGCAGGCCAGGCGAGCAGTACTTC. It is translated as CASSLLSRPGEQYF.

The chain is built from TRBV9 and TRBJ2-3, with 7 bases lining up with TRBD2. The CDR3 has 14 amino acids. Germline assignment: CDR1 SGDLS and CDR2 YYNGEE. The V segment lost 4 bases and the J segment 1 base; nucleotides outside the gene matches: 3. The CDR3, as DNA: TGTGCCAGCAGCAAAAGCGGGGGCACAGATACGCAGTATTTT. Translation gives CASSKSGGTDTQYF.

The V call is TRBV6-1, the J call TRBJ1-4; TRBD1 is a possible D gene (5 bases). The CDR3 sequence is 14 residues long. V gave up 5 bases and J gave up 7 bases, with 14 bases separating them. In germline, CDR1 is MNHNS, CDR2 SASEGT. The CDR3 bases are TGTGCCAGCAGTCCCGACAGTCTGGGTGAAAAACTGTTTTTT. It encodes CASSPDSLGEKLFF.

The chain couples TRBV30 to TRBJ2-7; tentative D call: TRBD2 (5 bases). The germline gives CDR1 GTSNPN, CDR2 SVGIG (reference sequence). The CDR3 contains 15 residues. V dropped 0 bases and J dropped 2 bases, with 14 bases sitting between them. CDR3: CAWSVIGTGAYEQYF. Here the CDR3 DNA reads TGTGCCTGGAGTGTAATTGGTACCGGGGCCTACGAGCAGTACTTC. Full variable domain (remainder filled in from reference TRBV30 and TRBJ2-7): SQTIHQWPATLVQPVGSPLSLECTVEGTSNPNLYWYRQAAGRGLQLLFYSVGIGQISSEVPQNLSASRPQDRQFILSSKKLLLSDSGFYLCAWSVIGTGAYEQYFGPGTRLTVT.

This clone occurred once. For the CDR3, the DNA is TGTGCCAGCAGCTCGGGGACAAATAATTCACCCCTCCACTTT. Protein sequence: CASSSGTNNSPLHF. The chain couples TRBV5-4 to TRBJ1-6; tentatively, D is TRBD1 (6 bases). V was cut by 3 bases and J by 5 bases, with 9 bases left in between. Germline lookup yields CDR1 SGHNT and CDR2 YYREEE (reference sequence). The CDR3 sequence is 14 residues long.

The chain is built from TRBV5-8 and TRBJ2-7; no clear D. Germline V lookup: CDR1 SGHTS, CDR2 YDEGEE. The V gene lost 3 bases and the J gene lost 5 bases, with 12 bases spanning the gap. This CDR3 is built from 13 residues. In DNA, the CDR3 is TGTGCCAGCAGCTACCCTAGAGTTCACGAGCAGTACTTC. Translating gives CASSYPRVHEQYF.

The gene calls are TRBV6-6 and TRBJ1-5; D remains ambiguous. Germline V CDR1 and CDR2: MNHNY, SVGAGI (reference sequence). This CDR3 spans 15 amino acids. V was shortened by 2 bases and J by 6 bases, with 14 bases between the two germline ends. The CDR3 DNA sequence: TGTGCCAGCAGTTACCAGGAACCCCGGGGTCAGCCCCAGCATTTT. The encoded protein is CASSYQEPRGQPQHF.

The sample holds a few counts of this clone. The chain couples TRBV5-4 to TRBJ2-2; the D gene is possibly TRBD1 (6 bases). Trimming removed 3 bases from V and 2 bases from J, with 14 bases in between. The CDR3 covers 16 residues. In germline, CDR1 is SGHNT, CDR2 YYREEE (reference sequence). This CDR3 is CASSSQGGPNTGELFF. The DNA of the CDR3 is TGTGCCAGCAGCTCACAGGGCGGTCCTAACACCGGGGAGCTGTTTTTT.

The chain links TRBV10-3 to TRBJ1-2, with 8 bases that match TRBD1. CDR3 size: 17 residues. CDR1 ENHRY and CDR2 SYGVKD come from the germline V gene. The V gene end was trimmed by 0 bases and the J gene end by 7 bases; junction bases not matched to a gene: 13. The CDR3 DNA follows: TGTGCCATCAGTGAGTCCCCCGCGGACAGGGATCTTGCTGGCTACACCTTC. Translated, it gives CAISESPADRDLAGYTF.

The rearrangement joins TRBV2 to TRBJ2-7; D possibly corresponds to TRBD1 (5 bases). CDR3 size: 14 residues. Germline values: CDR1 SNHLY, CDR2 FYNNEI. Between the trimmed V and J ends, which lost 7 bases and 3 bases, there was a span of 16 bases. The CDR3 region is CASTYDRANYEQYF. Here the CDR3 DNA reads TGTGCCAGCACCTACGACAGAGCCAACTACGAGCAGTACTTC. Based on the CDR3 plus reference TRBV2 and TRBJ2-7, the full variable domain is EPEVTQTPSHQVTQMGQEVILRCVPISNHLYFYWYRQILGQKVEFLVSFYNNEISEKSEIFDDQFSVERPDGSNFTLKIRSTKLEDSAMYFCASTYDRANYEQYFGPGTRLTVT.

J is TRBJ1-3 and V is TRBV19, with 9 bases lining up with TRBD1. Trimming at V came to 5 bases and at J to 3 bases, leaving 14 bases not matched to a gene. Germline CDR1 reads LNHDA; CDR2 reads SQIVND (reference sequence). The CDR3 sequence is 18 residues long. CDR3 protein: CASSPEPTGGIVGNTIYF. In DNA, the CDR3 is TGTGCCAGTAGTCCCGAACCGACAGGGGGTATTGTTGGAAACACCATATATTTT. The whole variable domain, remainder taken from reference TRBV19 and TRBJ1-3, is DGGITQSPKYLFRKEGQNVTLSCEQNLNHDAMYWYRQDPGQGLRLIYYSQIVNDFQKGDIAEGYSVSREKKESFPLTVTSAQKNPTAFYLCASSPEPTGGIVGNTIYFGEGSWLTVV.

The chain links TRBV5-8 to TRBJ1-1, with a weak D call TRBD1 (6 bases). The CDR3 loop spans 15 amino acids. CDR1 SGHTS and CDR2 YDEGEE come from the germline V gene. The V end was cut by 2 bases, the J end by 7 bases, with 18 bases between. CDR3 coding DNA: TGTGCCAGCAGCTTTTGGGGAAGGGGGAAGGATGAAGCTTTCTTT. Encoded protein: CASSFWGRGKDEAFF.

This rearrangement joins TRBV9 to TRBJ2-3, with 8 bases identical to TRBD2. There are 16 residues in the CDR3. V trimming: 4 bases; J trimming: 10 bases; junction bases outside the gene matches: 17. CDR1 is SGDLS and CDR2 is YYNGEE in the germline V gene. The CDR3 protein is CASSPGPRAGGRAQYF. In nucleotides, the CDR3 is TGTGCCAGCAGCCCCGGTCCTCGGGCGGGAGGCCGGGCGCAGTATTTT.

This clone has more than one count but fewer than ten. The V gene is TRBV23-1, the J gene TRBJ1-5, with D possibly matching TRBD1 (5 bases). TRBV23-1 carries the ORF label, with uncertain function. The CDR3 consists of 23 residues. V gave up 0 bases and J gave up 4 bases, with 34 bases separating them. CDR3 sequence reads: CASSQSNLREPTWRYPINQPQHF. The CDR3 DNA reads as TGCGCCAGCAGTCAATCGAACCTCAGGGAACCTACATGGCGCTACCCTATAAATCAGCCCCAGCATTTT.

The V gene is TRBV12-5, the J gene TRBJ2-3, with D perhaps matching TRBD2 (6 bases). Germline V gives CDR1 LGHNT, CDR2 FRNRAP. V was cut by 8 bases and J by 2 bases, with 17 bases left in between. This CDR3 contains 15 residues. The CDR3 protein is CASSWLGGPTDTQYF. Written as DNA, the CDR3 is TGTGCTAGTTCCTGGTTGGGGGGACCCACAGATACGCAGTATTTT.

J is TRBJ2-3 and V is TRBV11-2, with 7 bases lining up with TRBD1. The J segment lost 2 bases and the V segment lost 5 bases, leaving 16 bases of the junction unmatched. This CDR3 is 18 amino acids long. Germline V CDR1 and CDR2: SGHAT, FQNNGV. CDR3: CASSPRQGTDKNTDTQYF. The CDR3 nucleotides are TGTGCCAGCAGCCCCCGGCAGGGGACAGATAAAAACACAGATACGCAGTATTTT.

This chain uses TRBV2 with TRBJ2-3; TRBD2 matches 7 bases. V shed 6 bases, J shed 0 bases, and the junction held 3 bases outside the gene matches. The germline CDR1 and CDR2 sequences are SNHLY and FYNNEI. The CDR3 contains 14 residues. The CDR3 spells CASRLAESTDTQYF. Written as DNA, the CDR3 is TGTGCCAGCAGGCTAGCGGAAAGCACAGATACGCAGTATTTT. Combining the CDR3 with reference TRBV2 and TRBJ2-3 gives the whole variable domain EPEVTQTPSHQVTQMGQEVILRCVPISNHLYFYWYRQILGQKVEFLVSFYNNEISEKSEIFDDQFSVERPDGSNFTLKIRSTKLEDSAMYFCASRLAESTDTQYFGPGTRLTVL.

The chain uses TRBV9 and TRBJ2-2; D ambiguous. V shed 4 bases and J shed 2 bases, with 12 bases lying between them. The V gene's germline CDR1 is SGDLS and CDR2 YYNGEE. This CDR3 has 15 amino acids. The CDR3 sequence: CASSIDLVNTGELFF. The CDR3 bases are TGTGCCAGCAGCATTGATCTAGTAAACACCGGGGAGCTGTTTTTT.

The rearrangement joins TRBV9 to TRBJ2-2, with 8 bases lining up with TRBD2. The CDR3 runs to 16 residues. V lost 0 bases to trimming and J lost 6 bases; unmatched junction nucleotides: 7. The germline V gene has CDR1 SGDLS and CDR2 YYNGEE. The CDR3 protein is CASSVGRGGRPGELFF. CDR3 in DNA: TGTGCCAGCAGCGTAGGACGGGGGGGGCGCCCCGGGGAGCTGTTTTTT.

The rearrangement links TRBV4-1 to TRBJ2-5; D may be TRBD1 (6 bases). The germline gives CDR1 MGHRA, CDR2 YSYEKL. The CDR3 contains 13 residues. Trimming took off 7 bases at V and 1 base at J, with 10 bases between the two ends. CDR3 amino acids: CASKGRGQETQYF. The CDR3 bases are TGCGCCAGCAAGGGCAGGGGCCAAGAGACCCAGTACTTC.

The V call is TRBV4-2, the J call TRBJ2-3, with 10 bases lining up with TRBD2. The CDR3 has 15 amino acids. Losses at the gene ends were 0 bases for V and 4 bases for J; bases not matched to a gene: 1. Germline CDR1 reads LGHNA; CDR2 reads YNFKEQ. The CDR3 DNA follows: TGTGCCAGCAGCCAAGAGCTAGCGGGAGCAGATACGCAGTATTTT. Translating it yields CASSQELAGADTQYF.

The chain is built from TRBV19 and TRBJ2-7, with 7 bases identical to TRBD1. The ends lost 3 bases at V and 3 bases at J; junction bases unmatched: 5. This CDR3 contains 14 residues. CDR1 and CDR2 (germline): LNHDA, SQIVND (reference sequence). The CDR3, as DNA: TGTGCCAGTAGTATGGGGACAGATATCTACGAGCAGTACTTC. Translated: CASSMGTDIYEQYF.

The CDR3 spells CASSVEEGGEPQHF. In nucleotides, the CDR3 is TGTGCCAGCAGCGTAGAAGAAGGGGGCGAGCCCCAGCATTTT. The chain employs TRBV9 and TRBJ1-5; 7 positions match TRBD1. The J segment lost 8 bases and the V segment lost 0 bases, leaving 5 bases of the junction unmatched. Germline CDR1 SGDLS, CDR2 YYNGEE. CDR3 size: 14 residues.

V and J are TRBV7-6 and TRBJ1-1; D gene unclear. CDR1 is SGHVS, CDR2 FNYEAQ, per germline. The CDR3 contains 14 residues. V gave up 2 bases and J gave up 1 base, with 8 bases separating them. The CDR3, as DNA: TGTGCCAGCAGCTTAACGCGGGGGAACACTGAAGCTTTCTTT. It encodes CASSLTRGNTEAFF.

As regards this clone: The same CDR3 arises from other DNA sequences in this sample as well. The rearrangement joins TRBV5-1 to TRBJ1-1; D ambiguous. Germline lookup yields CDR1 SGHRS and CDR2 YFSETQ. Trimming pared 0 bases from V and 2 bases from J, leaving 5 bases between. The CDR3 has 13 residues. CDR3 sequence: CASSLGRNTEAFF. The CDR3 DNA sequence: TGCGCCAGCAGCTTGGGCAGAAACACTGAAGCTTTCTTT. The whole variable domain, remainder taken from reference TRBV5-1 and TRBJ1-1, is KAGVTQTPRYLIKTRGQQVTLSCSPISGHRSVSWYQQTPGQGLQFLFEYFSETQRNKGNFPGRFSGRQFSNSRSEMNVSTLELGDSALYLCASSLGRNTEAFFGQGTRLTVV.

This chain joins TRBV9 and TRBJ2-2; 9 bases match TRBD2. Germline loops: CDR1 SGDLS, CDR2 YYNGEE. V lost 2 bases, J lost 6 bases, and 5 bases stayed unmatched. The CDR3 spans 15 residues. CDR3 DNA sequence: TGTGCCAGCAGCGTGAGGCGGGAGGGCCCCGGGGAGCTGTTTTTT. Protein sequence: CASSVRREGPGELFF.